Listed below are T cell receptor beta chains from one sample, sequenced in a study of T cell responses to AZD1222 COVID-19 vaccine. TCRdb's table, derived via immunoSEQ multiplex PCR, lists solely in-frame clones and lacks some. Among almost 80,000 clones listed, roughly nine tenths were seen once. Sequencing used peripheral blood, obtained on day 0 of AZD1222 vaccination. The receptors originated from an adult in good health. Each CDR3 is given with its conserved first and last residue. The D gene is left open where the match is weak. Expanded clones get a size class; other rows say once, few or many, or leave the size out.

clone size: few
V gene: TRBV7-3
J gene: TRBJ2-2
D gene: NA
CDR3 protein: CASSPNSGPSTGELFF
CDR3 DNA: TGTGCCAGCAGCCCTAATTCGGGCCCTTCCACCGGGGAGCTGTTTTTT

clone size: NA
V gene: TRBV20-1
J gene: TRBJ1-4
D gene: NA
CDR3 protein: CSAMSFEKLFF
CDR3 DNA: TGCAGTGCTATGTCCTTTGAAAAACTGTTTTTT

clone size: NA
V gene: TRBV19
J gene: TRBJ1-4
D gene: TRBD1
CDR3 protein: CASSIGTGGAGTNEKLFF
CDR3 DNA: TGTGCCAGTAGTATCGGGACAGGGGGCGCCGGAACTAATGAAAAACTGTTTTTT

clone size: NA
V gene: TRBV11-2
J gene: TRBJ2-7
D gene: TRBD2
CDR3 protein: CASSLSWTGGTYEQYF
CDR3 DNA: TGTGCCAGCAGCTTATCTTGGACGGGAGGTACCTACGAGCAGTACTTC

clone size: NA
V gene: TRBV27
J gene: TRBJ1-1
D gene: NA
CDR3 protein: CASSLTLATEAFF
CDR3 DNA: TGTGCCAGCAGTTTGACCCTGGCCACTGAAGCTTTCTTT

clone size: few
V gene: TRBV4-1
J gene: TRBJ2-1
D gene: NA
CDR3 protein: CASSQDRLFNEQFF
CDR3 DNA: TGCGCCAGCAGCCAAGATCGCCTCTTTAATGAGCAGTTCTTC

clone size: NA
V gene: TRBV5-4
J gene: TRBJ2-3
D gene: NA
CDR3 protein: CASSLTGVYTDTQYF
CDR3 DNA: TGTGCCAGCAGCTTGACGGGAGTTTACACAGATACGCAGTATTTT

clone size: NA
V gene: TRBV5-1
J gene: TRBJ1-1
D gene: NA
CDR3 protein: CASSLGLEAFF
CDR3 DNA: TGCGCCAGCAGCTTGGGCCTTGAAGCTTTCTTT

clone size: NA
V gene: TRBV9
J gene: TRBJ2-1
D gene: NA
CDR3 protein: CASGNPYNEQFF
CDR3 DNA: TGTGCCAGCGGGAACCCCTACAATGAGCAGTTCTTC

clone size: NA
V gene: TRBV27
J gene: TRBJ1-2
D gene: NA
CDR3 protein: CASSSRSYYGYTF
CDR3 DNA: TGTGCCAGCAGTAGCAGGAGCTACTATGGCTACACCTTC

clone size: NA
V gene: TRBV18
J gene: TRBJ2-7
D gene: TRBD2
CDR3 protein: CASSPRGAGGPLYF
CDR3 DNA: TGTGCCAGCTCACCAAGGGGAGCGGGAGGGCCGCTGTACTTC

clone size: NA
V gene: TRBV28
J gene: TRBJ2-1
D gene: TRBD2
CDR3 protein: CASRLAGASSYNEQFF
CDR3 DNA: TGTGCCAGCAGATTAGCGGGAGCTAGCTCCTACAATGAGCAGTTCTTC

clone size: NA
V gene: TRBV5-1
J gene: TRBJ2-7
D gene: NA
CDR3 protein: CASSLPTDLNGYEQYF
CDR3 DNA: TGCGCCAGCAGCTTGCCTACCGACCTAAACGGGTACGAGCAGTACTTC

clone size: NA
V gene: TRBV15
J gene: TRBJ2-3
D gene: NA
CDR3 protein: CATSRGGFTTDTQYF
CDR3 DNA: TGTGCCACCAGCAGAGGCGGTTTTACGACAGATACGCAGTATTTT

clone size: NA
V gene: TRBV30
J gene: TRBJ1-4
D gene: NA
CDR3 protein: CAHSWAGEKLFF
CDR3 DNA: TGTGCCCATAGCTGGGCCGGGGAAAAACTGTTTTTT

clone size: NA
V gene: TRBV19
J gene: TRBJ2-1
D gene: NA
CDR3 protein: CASSITLARLYNEQFF
CDR3 DNA: TGTGCCAGTAGTATCACTCTAGCGAGACTCTACAATGAGCAGTTCTTC

clone size: NA
V gene: TRBV9
J gene: TRBJ1-2
D gene: NA
CDR3 protein: CASSVGELRWGYGYTF
CDR3 DNA: TGTGCCAGCAGCGTAGGAGAGTTGAGATGGGGCTATGGCTACACCTTC

clone size: NA
V gene: TRBV2
J gene: TRBJ2-5
D gene: TRBD2
CDR3 protein: CASSGSGTSGLWETQYF
CDR3 DNA: TGTGCCAGCAGTGGTTCCGGGACTAGCGGGTTGTGGGAGACCCAGTACTTC

clone size: once
V gene: TRBV12-3/TRBV12-4
J gene: TRBJ2-1
D gene: NA
CDR3 protein: CASSLPPVNEQFF
CDR3 DNA: TGTGCCAGCAGTTTACCCCCTGTCAATGAGCAGTTCTTC

clone size: once
V gene: TRBV9
J gene: TRBJ1-2
D gene: TRBD1
CDR3 protein: CASSPGTANYYGYTF
CDR3 DNA: TGTGCCAGCAGCCCGGGGACAGCGAACTACTATGGCTACACCTTC

clone size: few
V gene: TRBV12-3/TRBV12-4
J gene: TRBJ1-5
D gene: NA
CDR3 protein: CASSLGARQPQHF
CDR3 DNA: TGTGCCAGCAGTTTGGGGGCGAGGCAGCCCCAGCATTTT

clone size: NA
V gene: TRBV30
J gene: TRBJ1-1
D gene: NA
CDR3 protein: CAWSRGGNEAFF
CDR3 DNA: TGTGCCTGGAGCAGGGGAGGAAATGAAGCTTTCTTT

clone size: NA
V gene: TRBV24-1
J gene: TRBJ2-1
D gene: NA
CDR3 protein: CATSDPVSPDNEQFF
CDR3 DNA: TGTGCCACCAGTGACCCGGTGAGCCCTGACAATGAGCAGTTCTTC

clone size: NA
V gene: TRBV6-5
J gene: TRBJ2-5
D gene: NA
CDR3 protein: CASSSPAGGETQYF
CDR3 DNA: TGTGCCAGCAGTTCTCCAGCGGGTGGGGAGACCCAGTACTTC

clone size: NA
V gene: TRBV27
J gene: TRBJ1-5
D gene: NA
CDR3 protein: CASSAPGTHNQPQHF
CDR3 DNA: TGTGCCAGCAGTGCCCCGGGGACGCACAATCAGCCCCAGCATTTT

clone size: NA
V gene: TRBV5-1
J gene: TRBJ2-3
D gene: NA
CDR3 protein: CASSLEGGFLDTQYF
CDR3 DNA: TGCGCCAGCAGCTTGGAGGGAGGATTTCTAGATACGCAGTATTTT

clone size: NA
V gene: TRBV7-2
J gene: TRBJ2-3
D gene: NA
CDR3 protein: CASKNQDTQYF
CDR3 DNA: TGTGCCAGCAAAAATCAAGATACGCAGTATTTT

clone size: NA
V gene: TRBV11-3
J gene: TRBJ2-7
D gene: NA
CDR3 protein: CASSLRDHEQYF
CDR3 DNA: TGTGCCAGCAGCTTAAGGGATCACGAGCAGTACTTC

clone size: NA
V gene: TRBV30
J gene: TRBJ2-1
D gene: TRBD2
CDR3 protein: CAWSVLGSGGYNEQFF
CDR3 DNA: TGTGCCTGGAGTGTACTGGGTAGCGGGGGGTACAATGAGCAGTTCTTC